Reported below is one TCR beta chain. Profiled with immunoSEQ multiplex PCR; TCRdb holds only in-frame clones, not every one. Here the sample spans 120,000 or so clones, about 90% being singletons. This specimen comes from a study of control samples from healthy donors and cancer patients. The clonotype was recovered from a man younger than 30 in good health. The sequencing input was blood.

CDR3 in DNA: TGCAGCGCTACCGGGACCTCGGGTGGCTACACCTTC. It is translated as CSATGTSGGYTF. The chain combines TRBV29-1 with TRBJ1-2; TRBD1 is a possible D gene (5 bases). Germline V lookup: CDR1 SQVTM, CDR2 ANQGSEA. This CDR3 has 12 residues. V lost 7 bases, J lost 7 bases, and 16 bases lay in between.